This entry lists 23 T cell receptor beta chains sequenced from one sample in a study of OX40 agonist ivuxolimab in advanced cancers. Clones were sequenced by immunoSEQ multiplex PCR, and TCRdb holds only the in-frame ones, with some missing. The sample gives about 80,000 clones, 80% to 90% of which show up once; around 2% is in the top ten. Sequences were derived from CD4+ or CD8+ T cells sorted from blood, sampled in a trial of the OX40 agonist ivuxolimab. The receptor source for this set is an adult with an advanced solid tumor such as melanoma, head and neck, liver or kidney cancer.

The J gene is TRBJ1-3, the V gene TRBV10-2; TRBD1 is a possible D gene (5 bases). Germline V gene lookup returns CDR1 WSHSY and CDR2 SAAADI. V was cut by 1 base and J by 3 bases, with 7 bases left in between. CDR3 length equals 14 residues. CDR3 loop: CASSEFGGGNTIYF. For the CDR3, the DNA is TGCGCCAGCAGTGAGTTCGGGGGTGGAAACACCATATATTTT.

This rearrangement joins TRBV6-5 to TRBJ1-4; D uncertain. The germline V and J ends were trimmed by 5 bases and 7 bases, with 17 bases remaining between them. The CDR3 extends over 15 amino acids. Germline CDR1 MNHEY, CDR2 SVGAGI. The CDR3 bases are TGTGCCAGCAGTAGAACCCGACGGGCGGGTGAAAAACTGTTTTTT. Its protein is CASSRTRRAGEKLFF.

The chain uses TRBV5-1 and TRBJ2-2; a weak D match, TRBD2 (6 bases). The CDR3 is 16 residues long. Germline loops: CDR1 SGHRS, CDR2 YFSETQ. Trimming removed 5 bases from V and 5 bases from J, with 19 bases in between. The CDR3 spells CASRVAGTPGTGELFF. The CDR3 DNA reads TGCGCCAGCAGGGTTGCCGGGACTCCGGGGACCGGGGAGCTGTTTTTT. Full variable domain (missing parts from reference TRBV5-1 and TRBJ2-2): KAGVTQTPRYLIKTRGQQVTLSCSPISGHRSVSWYQQTPGQGLQFLFEYFSETQRNKGNFPGRFSGRQFSNSRSEMNVSTLELGDSALYLCASRVAGTPGTGELFFGEGSRLTVL.

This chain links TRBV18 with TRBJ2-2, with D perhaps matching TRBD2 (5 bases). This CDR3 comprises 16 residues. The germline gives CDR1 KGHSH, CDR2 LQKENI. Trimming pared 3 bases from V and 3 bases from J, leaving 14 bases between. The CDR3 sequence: CASSPRSSGDTGELFF. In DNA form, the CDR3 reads TGTGCCAGCTCACCTCGATCAAGCGGAGACACCGGGGAGCTGTTTTTT. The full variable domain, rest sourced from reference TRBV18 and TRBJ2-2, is NAGVMQNPRHLVRRRGQEARLRCSPMKGHSHVYWYRQLPEEGLKFMVYLQKENIIDESGMPKERFSAEFPKEGPSILRIQQVVRGDSAAYFCASSPRSSGDTGELFFGEGSRLTVL.

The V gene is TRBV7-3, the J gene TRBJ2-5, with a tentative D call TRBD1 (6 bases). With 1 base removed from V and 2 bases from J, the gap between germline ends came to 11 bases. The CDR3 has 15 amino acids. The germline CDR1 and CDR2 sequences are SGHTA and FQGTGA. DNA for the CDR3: TGTGCCAGCAGCTTAAAAGGGGACACACAAGAGACCCAGTACTTC. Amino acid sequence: CASSLKGDTQETQYF.

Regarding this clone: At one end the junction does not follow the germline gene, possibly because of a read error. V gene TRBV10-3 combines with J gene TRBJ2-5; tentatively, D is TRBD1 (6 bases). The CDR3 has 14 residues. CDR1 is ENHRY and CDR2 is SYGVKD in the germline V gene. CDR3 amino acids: CAVSEWTEQETQYF. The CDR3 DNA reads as TGTGCCGTCAGTGAATGGACAGAGCAAGAGACCCAGTACTTC.

CDR3 amino acids: CASSPGTGSTEAFF. The CDR3 DNA reads as TGTGCCAGCAGCCCCGGGACAGGATCCACTGAAGCTTTCTTT. The V gene is TRBV7-3, the J gene TRBJ1-1; 8 positions match TRBD1. The V segment lost 5 bases and the J segment 4 bases; nucleotides outside the gene matches: 6. The V gene's germline CDR1 is SGHTA and CDR2 FQGTGA. The CDR3 runs 14 residues.

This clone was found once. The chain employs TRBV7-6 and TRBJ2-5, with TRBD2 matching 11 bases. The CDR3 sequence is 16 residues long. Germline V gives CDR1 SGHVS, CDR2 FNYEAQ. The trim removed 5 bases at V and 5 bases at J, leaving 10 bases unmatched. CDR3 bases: TGTGCCAGCAGCCTTAGCGGGGGGGCCGTTCAGGAGACCCAGTACTTC. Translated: CASSLSGGAVQETQYF.

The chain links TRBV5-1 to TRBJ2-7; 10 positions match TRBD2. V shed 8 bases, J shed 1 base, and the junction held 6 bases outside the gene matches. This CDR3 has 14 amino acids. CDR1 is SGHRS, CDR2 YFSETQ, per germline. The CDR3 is CASARTSGSYEQYF. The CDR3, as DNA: TGCGCCAGTGCCCGGACTAGCGGTTCCTACGAGCAGTACTTC. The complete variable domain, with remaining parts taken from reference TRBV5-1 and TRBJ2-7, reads KAGVTQTPRYLIKTRGQQVTLSCSPISGHRSVSWYQQTPGQGLQFLFEYFSETQRNKGNFPGRFSGRQFSNSRSEMNVSTLELGDSALYLCASARTSGSYEQYFGPGTRLTVT.

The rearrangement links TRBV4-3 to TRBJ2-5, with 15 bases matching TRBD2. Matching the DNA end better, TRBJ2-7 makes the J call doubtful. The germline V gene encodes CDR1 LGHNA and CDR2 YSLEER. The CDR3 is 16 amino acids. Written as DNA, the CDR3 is TGCGCCAGCAGCCAAGGGACTAGCGGGGGGGCCTACGAGCAGTACTTC. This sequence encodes CASSQGTSGGAYEQYF.

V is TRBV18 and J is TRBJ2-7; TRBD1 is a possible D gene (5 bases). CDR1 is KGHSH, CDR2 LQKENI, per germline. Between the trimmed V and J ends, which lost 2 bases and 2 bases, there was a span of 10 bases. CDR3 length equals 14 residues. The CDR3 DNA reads TGTGCCAGCTCACCAATGGGGCCCACCTACGAGCAGTACTTC. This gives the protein CASSPMGPTYEQYF.

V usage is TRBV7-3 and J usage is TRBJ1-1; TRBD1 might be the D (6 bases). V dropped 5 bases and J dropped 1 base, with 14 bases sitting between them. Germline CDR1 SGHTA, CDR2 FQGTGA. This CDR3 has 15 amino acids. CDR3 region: CASSPYTGPNTEAFF. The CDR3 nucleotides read TGTGCCAGCAGCCCTTATACAGGGCCGAACACTGAAGCTTTCTTT.

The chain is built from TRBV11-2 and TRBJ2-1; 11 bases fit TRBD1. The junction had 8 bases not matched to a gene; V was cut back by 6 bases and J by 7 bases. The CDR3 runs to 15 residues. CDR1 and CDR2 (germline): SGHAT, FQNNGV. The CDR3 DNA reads TGTGCCAGCAGGACCGGGACAGGGGGTAGGAATGAGCAGTTCTTC. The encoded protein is CASRTGTGGRNEQFF.

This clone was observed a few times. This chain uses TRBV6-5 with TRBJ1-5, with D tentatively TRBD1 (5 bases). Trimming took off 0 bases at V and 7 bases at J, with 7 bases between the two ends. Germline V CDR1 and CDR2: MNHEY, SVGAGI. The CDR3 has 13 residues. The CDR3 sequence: CASSYSRDQPQHF. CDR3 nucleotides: TGTGCCAGCAGTTACTCGCGGGACCAGCCCCAGCATTTT.

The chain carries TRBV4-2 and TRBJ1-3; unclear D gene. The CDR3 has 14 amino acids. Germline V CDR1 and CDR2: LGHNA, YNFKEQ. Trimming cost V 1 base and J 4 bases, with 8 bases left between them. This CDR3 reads CASSQGTAGNTIYF. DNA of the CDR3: TGTGCCAGCAGCCAAGGGACCGCCGGAAACACCATATATTTT.

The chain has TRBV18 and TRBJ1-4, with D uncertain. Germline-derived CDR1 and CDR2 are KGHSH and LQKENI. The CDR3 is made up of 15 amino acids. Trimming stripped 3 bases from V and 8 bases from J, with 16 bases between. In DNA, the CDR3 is TGTGCCAGCTCACCTTGGCGGGCAGGCGGAGAAAAACTGTTTTTT. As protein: CASSPWRAGGEKLFF.

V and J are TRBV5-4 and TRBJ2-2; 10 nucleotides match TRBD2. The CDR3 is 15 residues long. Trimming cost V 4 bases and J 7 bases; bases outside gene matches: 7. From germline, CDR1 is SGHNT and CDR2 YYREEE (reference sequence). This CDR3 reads CASSGAGGPGGELFF. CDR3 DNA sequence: TGTGCCAGCAGCGGAGCGGGGGGGCCGGGCGGGGAGCTGTTTTTT. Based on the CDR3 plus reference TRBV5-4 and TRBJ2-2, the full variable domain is ETGVTQSPTHLIKTRGQQVTLRCSSQSGHNTVSWYQQALGQGPQFIFQYYREEENGRGNFPPRFSGLQFPNYSSELNVNALELDDSALYLCASSGAGGPGGELFFGEGSRLTVL.

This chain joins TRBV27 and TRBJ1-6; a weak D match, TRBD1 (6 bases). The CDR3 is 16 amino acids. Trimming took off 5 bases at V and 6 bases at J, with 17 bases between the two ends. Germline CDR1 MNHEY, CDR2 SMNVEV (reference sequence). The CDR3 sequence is CASSITQGPGNSPLHF. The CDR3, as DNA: TGTGCCAGCAGTATAACACAGGGACCTGGTAATTCACCCCTCCACTTT.

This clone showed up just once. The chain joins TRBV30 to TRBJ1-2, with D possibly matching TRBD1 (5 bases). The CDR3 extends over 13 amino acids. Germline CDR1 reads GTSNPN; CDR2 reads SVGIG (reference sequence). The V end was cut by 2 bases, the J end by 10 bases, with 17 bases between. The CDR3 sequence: CAWSTNSGGVYTF. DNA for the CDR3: TGTGCCTGGAGTACCAATAGCGGGGGGGTCTACACCTTC.

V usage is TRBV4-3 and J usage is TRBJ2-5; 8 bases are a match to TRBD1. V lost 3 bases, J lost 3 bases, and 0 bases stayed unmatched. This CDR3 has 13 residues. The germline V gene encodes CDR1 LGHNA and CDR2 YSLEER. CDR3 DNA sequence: TGCGCCAGCAGCCAGGACAGGGAAGAGACCCAGTACTTC. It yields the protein CASSQDREETQYF.

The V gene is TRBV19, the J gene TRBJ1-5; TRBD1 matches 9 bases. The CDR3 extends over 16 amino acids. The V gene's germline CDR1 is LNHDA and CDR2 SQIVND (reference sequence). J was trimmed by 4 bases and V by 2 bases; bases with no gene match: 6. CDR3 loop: CASSILQGAGNQPQHF. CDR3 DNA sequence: TGTGCCAGTAGTATACTACAGGGGGCGGGTAATCAGCCCCAGCATTTT.

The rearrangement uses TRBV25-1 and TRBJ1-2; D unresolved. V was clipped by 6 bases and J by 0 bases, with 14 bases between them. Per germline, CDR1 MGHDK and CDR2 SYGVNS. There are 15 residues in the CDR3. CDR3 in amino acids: CASRVGTGSNYGYTF. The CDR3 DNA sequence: TGTGCCAGCAGGGTGGGCACGGGTTCTAACTATGGCTACACCTTC.

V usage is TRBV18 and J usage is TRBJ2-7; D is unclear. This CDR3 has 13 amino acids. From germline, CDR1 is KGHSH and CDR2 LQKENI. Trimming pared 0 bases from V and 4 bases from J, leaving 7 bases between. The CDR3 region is CASSPPSVYEQYF. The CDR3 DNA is TGTGCCAGCTCACCACCTTCCGTATACGAGCAGTACTTC.